These 23 T cell receptor beta chains share one sample of origin, sequenced in a study of identical twins. TCRdb reprocessed the 5' RACE reads via MiXCR and lists one record per CDR3 protein. The data show around 1.7 million distinct CDR3 sequences, about 31% seen once. Sequencing used cord blood. These receptors originate from a newborn girl in good health.

The chain links TRBV7-2 to TRBJ1-5; 7 bases line up with TRBD1. Germline V gives CDR1 SGHTA, CDR2 FQGNSA. Trimming removed 1 base from V and 2 bases from J; junction bases left unmatched: 11. The CDR3 is 18 amino acids. CDR3 amino acids: CASSLVGQVISGNQPQHF. DNA for the CDR3: TGTGCCAGCAGCTTAGTCGGACAGGTAATATCGGGCAATCAGCCCCAGCATTTT.

The chain carries TRBV4-1 and TRBJ1-1; TRBD1 matches 7 bases. Trimming took 0 bases from V and 13 from J; bases not matched to a gene: 14. CDR3 length equals 15 residues. Germline V lookup: CDR1 MGHRA, CDR2 YSYEKL. CDR3: CASSQDWGTAGRSFF. The CDR3 nucleotides are TGCGCCAGCAGCCAAGATTGGGGGACAGCCGGTCGTAGTTTCTTT.

The J gene is TRBJ2-1, the V gene TRBV7-9; D is possibly TRBD1 (6 bases). The J call could be wrong; TRBJ2-7 is a better fit for the DNA end. Germline V gene data show CDR1 as SEHNR and CDR2 as FQNEAQ (reference sequence). The CDR3 is 17 amino acids. The DNA of the CDR3 is TGTGCCAGCAGAAGGACAGCACAAGCGCCGATCCACAATGAGCAGTACTTC. Protein sequence: CASRRTAQAPIHNEQYF.

The V call is TRBV4-1, the J call TRBJ2-1; D is perhaps TRBD2 (6 bases). The CDR3 consists of 13 residues. Germline V gene sequence: CDR1 MGHRA, CDR2 YSYEKL. V lost 1 base and J 14 bases, leaving 15 bases between the germline ends. The CDR3 loop reads CASSQGSTRREFF. CDR3 nucleotides: TGCGCCAGCAGCCAAGGATCGACTAGGCGCGAGTTCTTC.

The chain recombines TRBV15 with TRBJ2-7; D is possibly TRBD1 or TRBD2 (6 bases each). The CDR3 is made up of 15 amino acids. In germline, CDR1 is LNHNV, CDR2 YYDKDF (reference sequence). Trimming cost V 1 base and J 7 bases, with 17 bases left between them. The CDR3 sequence is CATSRGEGGRVEQYF. CDR3 DNA sequence: TGTGCCACCAGCAGAGGAGAGGGGGGACGGGTTGAGCAGTACTTC.

A word on this clonotype: A much bigger clone sits one base away, suggesting this may be a read error. The chain is built from TRBV12-3 or TRBV12-4 and TRBJ2-4, with D perhaps given as TRBD1 or TRBD2 (5 bases each). The J call may be wrong; the DNA end is better matched by TRBJ2-7. The CDR3 sequence is 12 residues long. The CDR3 region has the DNA TGTGCCAGCAGTTTCGCGAGGGGCGAGCAGTACTTC. Translation gives CASSFARGEQYF.

About this clonotype: One end of the junction fails to match germline, which may point to a read error. The gene calls are TRBV27 and TRBJ2-7, with 10 bases lining up with TRBD2. Germline CDR1 and CDR2: MNHEY and SMNVEV (reference sequence). This CDR3 spans 14 amino acids. The CDR3 region has the DNA TGTGCCGGCAGTTTAGCGGGAGGACCCTACGAGCAGTACTTC. Protein sequence: CAGSLAGGPYEQYF.

J is TRBJ2-7 and V is TRBV20-1; D is undetermined. Germline lookup yields CDR1 DFQATT and CDR2 SNEGSKA (reference sequence). The V gene lost 4 bases and the J gene lost 3 bases, with 13 bases spanning the gap. The length of the CDR3 is 13 residues. The chain's CDR3 is CSATEINYYEQYF. The CDR3 DNA is TGCAGTGCTACCGAGATAAACTACTACGAGCAGTACTTC.

This chain uses TRBV7-2 with TRBJ1-6; D might be TRBD1 (6 bases). V lost 2 bases and J lost 7, with 18 bases in between. Germline loops: CDR1 SGHTA, CDR2 FQGNSA. The CDR3 covers 17 residues. DNA for the CDR3: TGTGCCAGCAGCTTACCTCTCCGACAGGCCCTCAATTCACCCCTCCACTTT. Encoded protein: CASSLPLRQALNSPLHF.

This clonotype was counted only a few times. V usage is TRBV27 and J usage is TRBJ2-1; 10 positions agree with TRBD2. Germline V gene data show CDR1 as MNHEY and CDR2 as SMNVEV (reference sequence). J gave up 3 bases and V 4 bases, and 9 bases lay outside the gene matches. The CDR3 covers 17 residues. The CDR3 here is CASSSTELAGYYNEQFF. The CDR3 region has the DNA TGTGCCAGCAGTTCGACAGAACTAGCGGGGTACTACAATGAGCAGTTCTTC.

This clonotype was picked up many times. The chain uses TRBV18 and TRBJ2-3, with a tentative D call TRBD1 (6 bases). CDR3 length: 16 amino acids. V was pared by 3 bases and J by 4 bases, with 17 bases between. Germline CDR1 and CDR2: KGHSH and LQKENI. As DNA, the CDR3 is TGTGCCAGCTCACCTCCAGGGGCCCTGGTCTCAGATACGCAGTATTTT. Translated: CASSPPGALVSDTQYF.

CDR3 amino acids: CAISTGTGVEKLFF. CDR3 nucleotide sequence: TGTGCCATCAGCACCGGGACAGGGGTCGAAAAACTGTTTTTT. The chain combines TRBV10-3 with TRBJ1-4; TRBD1 aligns across 10 bases. V dropped 6 bases and J dropped 8; count of bases not matched to a gene: 6. Germline-derived CDR1 and CDR2 are ENHRY and SYGVKD. The CDR3 is 14 residues long.

V gene TRBV12-3 or TRBV12-4 combines with J gene TRBJ1-4, with 12 bases that match TRBD1. J lost 2 bases, V lost 3 bases, and 1 base had no gene match. CDR3 size: 16 residues. CDR3 amino acids: CASSFGTGGTNEKLFF. DNA of the CDR3: TGTGCCAGCAGTTTTGGGACAGGGGGCACTAATGAAAAACTGTTTTTT.

The chain combines TRBV20-1 with TRBJ2-7, with 7 bases matching TRBD2. The CDR3 has 14 amino acids. With V trimmed by 2 bases and J by 2 bases, 6 bases remained unmatched. The V gene's germline CDR1 is DFQATT and CDR2 SNEGSKA (reference sequence). Written as DNA, the CDR3 is TGCAGTGCTAGACTTCTAGCGGATACCTACGAGCAGTACTTC. It encodes CSARLLADTYEQYF.

This clonotype was counted a single time. The rearrangement links TRBV6-5 to TRBJ1-2, with TRBD1 matching 7 bases. Germline-derived CDR1 and CDR2 are MNHEY and SVGAGI. The V and J ends lost 6 bases and 4 bases, in that order; junction bases with no gene match: 8. CDR3 size: 14 residues. CDR3 nucleotides: TGTGCCAGCAGGGGAACAGGGGCCTCCTATGGCTACACCTTC. Its protein is CASRGTGASYGYTF.

The genes are TRBV7-2 and TRBJ1-1; D call uncertain. The CDR3 contains 15 residues. Germline assignment: CDR1 SGHTA and CDR2 FQGNSA. Trimming removed 3 bases at V and 1 base at J, with 12 bases between. The CDR3 nucleotides are TGTGCCAGCAGCTTCCCCCGGGGAGCGAACACTGAAGCTTTCTTT. Protein: CASSFPRGANTEAFF. The whole variable domain, remainder taken from reference TRBV7-2 and TRBJ1-1, is GAGVSQSPSNKVTEKGKDVELRCDPISGHTALYWYRQSLGQGLEFLIYFQGNSAPDKSGLPSDRFSAERTGGSVSTLTIQRTQQEDSAVYLCASSFPRGANTEAFFGQGTRLTVV.

DNA of the CDR3: TGTGCCAGCAGCTCCAGGAGGGGGGGTCCAAATGAAAAACTGTTTTTT. It translates to CASSSRRGGPNEKLFF. V is TRBV7-2 and J is TRBJ1-4, with D possibly matching TRBD1 (6 bases). The V end lost 4 bases, the J end lost 5 bases, and 17 bases lay between the germline ends. The CDR3 is made up of 16 amino acids. CDR1 is SGHTA and CDR2 is FQGNSA in the germline V gene.

The rearrangement joins TRBV21-1 to TRBJ2-1; the D call TRBD2 from the table was never checked on the DNA. TRBV21-1 is listed as a pseudogene. The CDR3 covers 13 residues. CDR3 bases: TGTGCCAGCAGCGCATCCTCCGCGGATGAGCAGTTCTTC. This sequence encodes CASSASSADEQFF.

The J gene is TRBJ2-3, the V gene TRBV6-1; D is tentatively TRBD1 or TRBD2 (5 bases each). Deletions cut 3 bases from V and 11 bases from J, with 18 bases between. Germline CDR1 MNHNS, CDR2 SASEGT. The CDR3 extends over 14 amino acids. The DNA for the CDR3 is TGTGCCAGCAGTGACCAGGGACCTCCATTGGGGCAGTATTTT. This codes for CASSDQGPPLGQYF.

This clonotype was seen more than once but under ten times. This chain connects TRBV2 to TRBJ2-1; 7 bases align to TRBD2. Unmatched junction bases numbered 10, after V lost 7 bases and J lost 4 bases. In germline, CDR1 is SNHLY, CDR2 FYNNEI. CDR3 size: 15 residues. CDR3 bases: TGTGCCAGCAATCAGCGGGACTACACTTACAATGAGCAGTTCTTC. It yields the protein CASNQRDYTYNEQFF.

This clonotype was detected once. This chain connects TRBV6-2 or TRBV6-3 to TRBJ1-5, with unresolved D. From germline, CDR1 is MNHEY and CDR2 SVGEGT. With 2 bases removed from V and 7 bases from J, the gap between germline ends came to 15 bases. The CDR3 is 15 amino acids. CDR3 nucleotide sequence: TGTGCCAGCAGTTACCGGGGTTCACCGGGGCAGCCCCAGCATTTT. Its translation is CASSYRGSPGQPQHF.

About this clonotype itself: Sequence at one end of the junction differs from germline and may be a read error. CDR3 sequence reads: CASSIQGASYERYF. The DNA of the CDR3 is TGTGCCAGCAGCATCCAAGGGGCCTCCTACGAGCGGTACTTC. V gene TRBV5-5 combines with J gene TRBJ2-7, with D possibly TRBD1 on 5 matching bases. The V gene's germline CDR1 is SGHKS and CDR2 YYEKEE (reference sequence). The CDR3 totals 14 residues. The entire variable domain, with the rest obtained from reference TRBV5-5 and TRBJ2-7, is as follows: DAGVTQSPTHLIKTRGQQVTLRCSPISGHKSVSWYQQVLGQGPQFIFQYYEKEERGRGNFPDRFSARQFPNYSSELNVNALLLGDSALYLCASSIQGASYERYFGPGTRLTVT.

The chain is built from TRBV6-5 and TRBJ1-1, with no clear D. V lost 2 bases to trimming and J lost 2 bases, with 15 bases between them. This CDR3 has 16 residues. The germline gives CDR1 MNHEY, CDR2 SVGAGI. CDR3 protein: CASSYGSGQVNTEAFF. The CDR3 coding sequence is TGTGCCAGCAGTTACGGGTCGGGCCAGGTTAACACTGAAGCTTTCTTT.